Described below is a single T cell receptor (beta chain) sequence and its context. Its matching antigen is unknown. TCRdb used MiXCR to reprocess the 5' RACE reads, holding one entry per CDR3 protein. The sample shows fewer than 200,000 distinct CDR3 sequences, 13% of them seen only once. The sample belongs to a study of T-cell memory formation after mild COVID-19. Across the whole study: The study found TCR clusters largely donor specific. General study findings and limits: Pre-infection memory harbored some responding clones, suggesting cross-reactive memory joined.

The sample was PBMCs or a T cell subset sorted from them (not recorded which). This TCR came from a young man who had mild COVID-19 (a few samples of this study predate the infection). Cell type and time point are not known.

As DNA, the CDR3 is TGTGCCAGCAGATCGGACGGCGGCTACACCTTC. Its protein product is CASRSDGGYTF. This chain uses TRBV2 with TRBJ1-2, with D unresolved. The germline V gene has CDR1 SNHLY and CDR2 FYNNEI. This CDR3 spans 11 amino acids. With 6 bases removed from V and 8 bases from J, the gap between germline ends came to 10 bases.